This is a list of T cell receptor beta chains from one sample in a study of shared clonotypes between healthy human individuals. Sequenced by immunoSEQ multiplex PCR; TCRdb stores in-frame clones only, minus some. The data contain fewer than 2.5 million clones, 93% of them singletons. The sample taken for sequencing was naive CD4+ T cells from PBMCs. The receptors originated from a man between 18 and 29 years old in good health. Some clones in this sample may be carry-over from other donors' samples. CDR3s include the opening cysteine and the closing phenylalanine or tryptophan. Each record gives: clone size, D gene, J gene, V gene, CDR3 protein, CDR3 DNA. A D gene is named only where the DNA matches it firmly. Part of the rows lack a size; the others show once, few, many or a class for expanded clones.

size: -; D: TRBD1; J: TRBJ2-7; V: TRBV6-5; CDR3: CASSPRETGMYEQYF; DNA: TGTGCCAGCAGTCCAAGGGAGACAGGGATGTACGAGCAGTACTTC
size: -; D: -; J: TRBJ1-3; V: TRBV11-2; CDR3: CASSLDPSGLGGNTIYF; DNA: TGTGCCAGCAGCTTAGACCCCTCTGGGCTTGGTGGAAACACCATATATTTT
size: -; D: TRBD2; J: TRBJ2-7; V: TRBV15; CDR3: CATSPGRAYEQYF; DNA: TGTGCCACCAGTCCCGGGAGGGCCTACGAGCAGTACTTC
size: few; D: TRBD1; J: TRBJ1-4; V: TRBV5-1; CDR3: CASSLTTGGGEKLFF; DNA: TGCGCCAGCAGCTTGACGACAGGGGGAGGTGAAAAACTGTTTTTT
size: -; D: -; J: TRBJ1-1; V: TRBV18; CDR3: CASSPPAGKFANTEAFF; DNA: TGTGCCAGCTCACCACCGGCAGGGAAATTTGCGAACACTGAAGCTTTCTTT
size: -; D: TRBD1; J: TRBJ1-2; V: TRBV10-3; CDR3: CATNDDRGLGYTF; DNA: TGTGCCACAAACGACGACAGGGGGCTTGGCTACACCTTC
size: -; D: TRBD1; J: TRBJ2-7; V: TRBV30; CDR3: CAWSRRGQGTYEQYF; DNA: TGTGCCTGGAGCCGGAGGGGACAGGGGACGTACGAGCAGTACTTC
size: -; D: TRBD1; J: TRBJ2-1; V: TRBV28; CDR3: CASRHGTGGRNEQFF; DNA: TGTGCCAGCAGGCACGGGACAGGGGGGAGGAATGAGCAGTTCTTC
size: -; D: TRBD2; J: TRBJ2-7; V: TRBV12-5; CDR3: CASGLSRSAGDSYEQYF; DNA: TGTGCTAGTGGTTTGTCCCGATCGGCGGGGGACTCCTACGAGCAGTACTTC
size: -; D: TRBD2; J: TRBJ2-7; V: TRBV28; CDR3: CASSSAGGTTYEQYF; DNA: TGTGCCAGCAGCTCCGCGGGAGGAACAACCTACGAGCAGTACTTC
size: -; D: TRBD2; J: TRBJ2-7; V: TRBV5-1; CDR3: CASTLREPSYEQYF; DNA: TGCGCCAGCACTCTGCGGGAGCCGTCCTACGAGCAGTACTTC
size: -; D: -; J: TRBJ1-6; V: TRBV13; CDR3: CASREEGTGPNSPLHF; DNA: TGTGCCAGCAGGGAAGAGGGGACTGGCCCTAATTCACCCCTCCACTTT
size: -; D: TRBD2; J: TRBJ2-7; V: TRBV6-1; CDR3: CASSEEVVRGLAGLNYEQYF; DNA: TGTGCCAGCAGTGAAGAGGTTGTCAGGGGACTAGCGGGACTAAACTACGAGCAGTACTTC
size: -; D: -; J: TRBJ2-3; V: TRBV7-2; CDR3: CASSFLGTDTQYF; DNA: TGTGCCAGCAGCTTCCTGGGCACAGATACGCAGTATTTT
size: -; D: -; J: TRBJ2-1; V: TRBV9; CDR3: CASSEERRGNEQFF; DNA: TGTGCCAGCAGCGAGGAACGGCGAGGGAATGAGCAGTTCTTC
size: -; D: -; J: TRBJ2-7; V: TRBV4-1; CDR3: CASSPDQARTYEQYF; DNA: TGCGCCAGCAGCCCAGATCAGGCGCGGACTTACGAGCAGTACTTC
size: -; D: -; J: TRBJ2-5; V: TRBV7-8; CDR3: CASSSGLSQETQYF; DNA: TGTGCCAGCAGCTCGGGACTGTCTCAAGAGACCCAGTACTTC
size: -; D: -; J: TRBJ2-5; V: TRBV4-2; CDR3: CASSQEEGQRETQYF; DNA: TGTGCCAGCAGCCAAGAGGAAGGACAGCGCGAGACCCAGTACTTC
size: -; D: -; J: TRBJ2-7; V: TRBV6-1; CDR3: CASSVRGDSYEQYF; DNA: TGTGCCAGCAGTGTACGCGGTGACTCCTACGAGCAGTACTTC
size: -; D: -; J: TRBJ2-3; V: TRBV5-4; CDR3: CASSLVTGPPSTDTQYF; DNA: TGTGCCAGCAGCTTGGTTACGGGGCCCCCTAGCACAGATACGCAGTATTTT
size: -; D: -; J: TRBJ2-2; V: TRBV18; CDR3: CASSESRTPRRTGELFF; DNA: TGTGCCAGCTCAGAGTCCAGGACCCCCCGGCGTACCGGGGAGCTGTTTTTT
size: -; D: -; J: TRBJ1-4; V: TRBV28; CDR3: CASRSLRTSNEKLFF; DNA: TGTGCCAGCAGATCCCTTAGAACTTCGAATGAAAAACTGTTTTTT
size: -; D: TRBD2; J: TRBJ2-5; V: TRBV9; CDR3: CASSARGLAGQETQYF; DNA: TGTGCCAGCAGCGCCCGAGGACTAGCGGGGCAAGAGACCCAGTACTTC
size: -; D: -; J: TRBJ2-3; V: TRBV9; CDR3: CASSVSPGVFGTDTQYF; DNA: TGTGCCAGCAGCGTCTCCCCCGGGGTGTTTGGCACAGATACGCAGTATTTT
size: -; D: -; J: TRBJ2-7; V: TRBV27; CDR3: CASRRLSYEQYF; DNA: TGTGCCAGCAGACGTCTTTCCTACGAGCAGTACTTC
size: once; D: TRBD1; J: TRBJ2-2; V: TRBV28; CDR3: CASSLKRWSRGNSNTGELFF; DNA: TGTGCCAGCAGTTTAAAGCGTTGGTCCAGGGGGAATTCGAACACCGGGGAGCTGTTTTTT
size: -; D: -; J: TRBJ2-3; V: TRBV6-1; CDR3: CASTVTSTDTQYF; DNA: TGTGCCAGCACGGTGACTAGCACAGATACGCAGTATTTT
size: -; D: -; J: TRBJ2-3; V: TRBV5-1; CDR3: CASSPPLSSDTQYF; DNA: TGCGCCAGCAGCCCCCCCCTAAGCTCCGATACGCAGTATTTT
size: -; D: -; J: TRBJ2-3; V: TRBV7-8; CDR3: CASSSLDNADTQYF; DNA: TGTGCCAGCAGCTCTTTGGACAACGCAGATACGCAGTATTTT
size: -; D: -; J: TRBJ1-6; V: TRBV7-3; CDR3: CASSLNGQSSYNSPLHF; DNA: TGTGCCAGCAGCTTAAATGGGCAGAGCTCCTATAATTCACCCCTCCACTTT
size: once; D: -; J: TRBJ2-1; V: TRBV4-2; CDR3: CASSQVIGEQFF; DNA: TGTGCCAGCAGCCAGGTAATCGGGGAGCAGTTCTTC
size: -; D: -; J: TRBJ1-1; V: TRBV5-5; CDR3: CASSFNRQMNTEAFF; DNA: TGTGCCAGCAGCTTCAACAGGCAAATGAACACTGAAGCTTTCTTT
size: -; D: -; J: TRBJ1-3; V: TRBV4-1; CDR3: CASSRTLSPQNTIYF; DNA: TGCGCCAGCAGCCGGACCTTATCCCCCCAGAACACCATATATTTT
size: -; D: -; J: TRBJ2-5; V: TRBV29-1; CDR3: CSVGGHSQETQYF; DNA: TGCAGCGTTGGGGGACACTCTCAAGAGACCCAGTACTTC
size: -; D: TRBD2; J: TRBJ2-7; V: TRBV19; CDR3: CASSDGASGTYEQYF; DNA: TGTGCCAGTAGTGACGGGGCTAGCGGAACCTACGAGCAGTACTTC
size: -; D: TRBD1; J: TRBJ2-1; V: TRBV5-1; CDR3: CASSGGQGGNEQFF; DNA: TGCGCCAGCAGCGGGGGACAGGGCGGCAATGAGCAGTTCTTC
size: -; D: TRBD2; J: TRBJ2-3; V: TRBV7-2; CDR3: CASSRIGGTRMTDTQYF; DNA: TGTGCCAGCAGCCGGATCGGCGGGACTAGAATGACAGATACGCAGTATTTT
size: -; D: TRBD1; J: TRBJ2-1; V: TRBV4-3; CDR3: CASSLGDRANNEQFF; DNA: TGCGCCAGCAGCCTTGGGGACAGGGCAAACAATGAGCAGTTCTTC
size: -; D: -; J: TRBJ1-1; V: TRBV7-9; CDR3: CASSSRTGVGTEAFF; DNA: TGTGCCAGCAGCTCCCGGACGGGGGTGGGCACTGAAGCTTTCTTT
size: -; D: TRBD2; J: TRBJ2-5; V: TRBV7-3; CDR3: CASSSPFRGRSETQYF; DNA: TGTGCCAGCAGCTCCCCTTTTCGCGGGAGGAGTGAGACCCAGTACTTC
size: -; D: -; J: TRBJ1-2; V: TRBV7-2; CDR3: CASSLGGPYGYTF; DNA: TGTGCCAGCAGCTTAGGGGGGCCCTATGGCTACACCTTC
size: -; D: -; J: TRBJ2-7; V: TRBV5-8; CDR3: CASSFGEGDEQYF; DNA: TGTGCCAGCAGCTTCGGGGAAGGGGACGAGCAGTACTTC
size: -; D: TRBD2; J: TRBJ2-1; V: TRBV2; CDR3: CASRGTSGRANEQFF; DNA: TGTGCCAGCAGGGGTACTAGCGGTCGAGCCAATGAGCAGTTCTTC
size: -; D: TRBD1; J: TRBJ2-7; V: TRBV28; CDR3: CASRQGGLNEQYF; DNA: TGTGCCTCCAGACAGGGGGGCTTGAACGAGCAGTACTTC
size: -; D: -; J: TRBJ2-3; V: TRBV29-1; CDR3: CSVDRVQSTDTQYF; DNA: TGCAGCGTTGACAGGGTTCAAAGCACAGATACGCAGTATTTT
size: -; D: -; J: TRBJ2-7; V: TRBV19; CDR3: CASSSGPPVYEQYF; DNA: TGTGCCAGTAGTTCGGGCCCTCCGGTGTACGAGCAGTACTTC
size: -; D: TRBD1; J: TRBJ1-2; V: TRBV5-1; CDR3: CASSLDRDRVRYGYTF; DNA: TGCGCCAGCAGCTTGGATAGGGACAGGGTCCGCTATGGCTACACCTTC
size: -; D: -; J: TRBJ2-7; V: TRBV15; CDR3: CATSRGPQQGPESYEQYF; DNA: TGTGCCACCAGCAGAGGCCCCCAACAGGGCCCGGAGTCCTACGAGCAGTACTTC
size: -; D: TRBD1; J: TRBJ2-1; V: TRBV9; CDR3: CASSLSGGGEQFF; DNA: TGTGCCAGCAGCCTCTCAGGGGGCGGGGAGCAGTTCTTC
size: -; D: -; J: TRBJ1-4; V: TRBV6-1; CDR3: CASSGQPNEKLFF; DNA: TGTGCCAGCAGTGGTCAGCCTAATGAAAAACTGTTTTTT
size: -; D: TRBD1; J: TRBJ1-2; V: TRBV2; CDR3: CARQGGWGGYTF; DNA: TGTGCCCGACAGGGTGGTTGGGGAGGCTACACCTTC
size: -; D: -; J: TRBJ2-5; V: TRBV28; CDR3: CASSPLVAGDKETQYF; DNA: TGTGCCAGCAGTCCCCTCGTGGCTGGCGACAAAGAGACCCAGTACTTC
size: -; D: -; J: TRBJ2-5; V: TRBV15; CDR3: CATSRDQAGQETQYF; DNA: TGTGCCACCAGCAGAGATCAGGCAGGCCAAGAGACCCAGTACTTC
size: -; D: TRBD1; J: TRBJ2-2; V: TRBV2; CDR3: CASTVSDRASGELFF; DNA: TGTGCCAGCACCGTATCGGACAGGGCTAGCGGGGAGCTGTTTTTT
size: -; D: TRBD1; J: TRBJ1-1; V: TRBV5-8; CDR3: CASSLATGVLKSEAFF; DNA: TGTGCCAGCAGCTTGGCAACAGGGGTTCTCAAGTCTGAAGCTTTCTTT
size: once; D: -; J: TRBJ1-3; V: TRBV5-6; CDR3: CASSRAGGTGNTIYF; DNA: TGTGCCAGCAGCCGAGCAGGAGGTACTGGAAACACCATATATTTT
size: -; D: -; J: TRBJ1-4; V: TRBV7-9; CDR3: CASSYPGTPEKLFF; DNA: TGTGCCAGCAGCTACCCCGGGACACCGGAAAAACTGTTTTTT
size: -; D: TRBD1; J: TRBJ2-7; V: TRBV5-1; CDR3: CASSAGTGLGYEQYF; DNA: TGCGCCAGCAGCGCAGGGACAGGTCTAGGGTACGAGCAGTACTTC
size: -; D: -; J: TRBJ2-3; V: TRBV5-4; CDR3: CASSLVRGPDTQYF; DNA: TGTGCCAGCAGCTTGGTCAGGGGCCCGGATACGCAGTATTTT